Listed below are T cell receptor beta chains from one sample, sequenced in a study of T cell responses to AZD1222 COVID-19 vaccine. Clones were read by immunoSEQ multiplex PCR, and TCRdb kept only the in-frame ones, dropping some. The profile covers about 160,000 clones, with roughly 94% appearing a single time and roughly 1.2% taken by the ten largest. The source material was peripheral blood, sampled on day 0 of AZD1222 vaccination. Receptor source: an adult in good health. Both conserved end residues are part of each CDR3. Fields, in order: V gene, D gene, clone size, J gene, CDR3 protein, CDR3 DNA. The D gene is left open where the match is weak. Clone size appears in some rows only: once, few, many, or a class for an expanded clone.

V: TRBV9; D: TRBD2; size: NA; J: TRBJ2-1; CDR3: CASSVNSGYEQFF; DNA: TGTGCCAGCAGCGTGAATAGCGGGTATGAGCAGTTCTTC
V: TRBV6-6; D: NA; size: NA; J: TRBJ1-2; CDR3: CASSYLGNDGYTF; DNA: TGTGCCAGCAGTTACCTGGGTAACGATGGCTACACCTTC
V: TRBV6-5; D: NA; size: NA; J: TRBJ1-6; CDR3: CASSPWSSYNSPLHF; DNA: TGTGCCAGCAGCCCCTGGTCCTCCTATAATTCACCCCTCCACTTT
V: TRBV7-2; D: NA; size: NA; J: TRBJ2-3; CDR3: CASSFTVWGTDTQYF; DNA: TGTGCCAGCAGCTTTACGGTGTGGGGCACAGATACGCAGTATTTT
V: TRBV11-1; D: TRBD1; size: NA; J: TRBJ2-3; CDR3: CASSPTGTVTDTQYF; DNA: TGTGCCAGCAGCCCCACCGGGACAGTGACAGATACGCAGTATTTT
V: TRBV29-1; D: TRBD1; size: NA; J: TRBJ2-3; CDR3: CSVAGILTGSPDTQYF; DNA: TGCAGCGTAGCCGGAATCCTGACAGGGTCTCCAGATACGCAGTATTTT
V: TRBV2; D: TRBD1; size: NA; J: TRBJ1-1; CDR3: CASSERQGVMTAEAFF; DNA: TGTGCCAGCAGTGAAAGGCAGGGGGTAATGACTGCTGAAGCTTTCTTT
V: TRBV6-5; D: TRBD1; size: NA; J: TRBJ2-2; CDR3: CASRYRGLNTGELFF; DNA: TGTGCCAGCAGATACAGGGGTTTGAACACCGGGGAGCTGTTTTTT
V: TRBV9; D: TRBD2; size: NA; J: TRBJ2-1; CDR3: CASSRGEPYNEQFF; DNA: TGTGCCAGCAGTCGGGGGGAGCCTTACAATGAGCAGTTCTTC
V: TRBV6-4; D: NA; size: NA; J: TRBJ2-3; CDR3: CASSGGGGTDTQYF; DNA: TGTGCCAGCAGTGGAGGGGGGGGAACAGATACGCAGTATTTT
V: TRBV28; D: TRBD1; size: NA; J: TRBJ1-5; CDR3: CASSINDPSLTGKKDQPQHF; DNA: TGTGCCAGCAGCATAAACGATCCCTCACTGACAGGGAAAAAGGATCAGCCCCAGCATTTT
V: TRBV5-8; D: TRBD2; size: NA; J: TRBJ2-3; CDR3: CASSLAGGTKGTDTQYF; DNA: TGTGCCAGCAGCTTGGCCGGGGGGACTAAGGGCACAGATACGCAGTATTTT
V: TRBV10-3; D: NA; size: NA; J: TRBJ2-1; CDR3: CAISRGNEQFF; DNA: TGTGCCATCAGCCGGGGGAATGAGCAGTTCTTC
V: TRBV28; D: TRBD1; size: NA; J: TRBJ2-2; CDR3: CASSSMSGQGYTGELFF; DNA: TGTGCCAGCAGTTCCATGTCGGGACAGGGATACACCGGGGAGCTGTTTTTT
V: TRBV3-1/TRBV3-2; D: TRBD1; size: NA; J: TRBJ2-2; CDR3: CASSQDPGTGRAHGELFF; DNA: TGTGCCAGCAGCCAAGACCCCGGGACAGGGCGAGCTCACGGGGAGCTGTTTTTT
V: TRBV6-5; D: NA; size: NA; J: TRBJ1-2; CDR3: CASRRDFPGYGYTF; DNA: TGTGCCAGCAGACGGGACTTTCCGGGGTATGGCTACACCTTC
V: TRBV2; D: TRBD1; size: NA; J: TRBJ1-2; CDR3: CASGGGTGLLTF; DNA: TGTGCCAGCGGAGGCGGGACAGGGTTACTCACCTTC
V: TRBV18; D: TRBD1; size: NA; J: TRBJ1-3; CDR3: CASSPPATGGRNTIYF; DNA: TGTGCCAGCTCACCACCCGCGACAGGGGGGCGAAACACCATATATTTT
V: TRBV7-9; D: NA; size: once; J: TRBJ1-5; CDR3: CASSLGKAGIEPQHF; DNA: TGTGCCAGCAGCTTAGGGAAGGCCGGAATAGAGCCCCAGCATTTT
V: TRBV7-9; D: NA; size: NA; J: TRBJ1-1; CDR3: CASSLISQNEAFF; DNA: TGTGCCAGCAGCTTAATCTCACAGAATGAAGCTTTCTTT
V: TRBV6-5; D: NA; size: NA; J: TRBJ1-1; CDR3: CASSRNRRTEAFF; DNA: TGTGCCAGCAGTCGGAATCGCCGCACTGAAGCTTTCTTT
V: TRBV7-9; D: NA; size: NA; J: TRBJ1-6; CDR3: CASSFGGAGSPLHF; DNA: TGTGCCAGCAGCTTTGGAGGGGCCGGTTCACCCCTCCACTTT
V: TRBV5-4; D: TRBD1; size: NA; J: TRBJ1-2; CDR3: CASRRTGTGGDYGYTF; DNA: TGTGCCAGCAGGAGAACCGGGACAGGGGGCGACTATGGCTACACCTTC
V: TRBV27; D: NA; size: NA; J: TRBJ1-6; CDR3: CASSFSGSNSPLHF; DNA: TGTGCCAGCAGTTTTTCAGGTTCCAATTCACCCCTCCACTTT
V: TRBV9; D: NA; size: NA; J: TRBJ2-4; CDR3: CASSVYDRRGAVGTKNIQYF; DNA: TGTGCCAGCAGCGTATACGACCGCCGGGGGGCCGTCGGCACCAAAAACATTCAGTACTTC
V: TRBV2; D: TRBD1; size: NA; J: TRBJ2-5; CDR3: CASQDRGQETQYF; DNA: TGTGCCAGCCAGGACAGGGGACAAGAGACCCAGTACTTC